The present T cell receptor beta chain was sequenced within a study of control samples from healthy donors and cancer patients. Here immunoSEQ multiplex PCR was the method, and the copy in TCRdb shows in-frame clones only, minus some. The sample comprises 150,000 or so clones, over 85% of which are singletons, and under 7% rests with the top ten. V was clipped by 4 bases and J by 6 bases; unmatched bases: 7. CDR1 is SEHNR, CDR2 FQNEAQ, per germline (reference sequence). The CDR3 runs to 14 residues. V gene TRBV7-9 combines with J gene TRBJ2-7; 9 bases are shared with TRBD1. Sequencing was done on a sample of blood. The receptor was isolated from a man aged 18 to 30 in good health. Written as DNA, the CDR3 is TGTGCCAGCAGCTCCTGGGACAGGGCGAGCGAGCAGTACTTC. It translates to CASSSWDRASEQYF.